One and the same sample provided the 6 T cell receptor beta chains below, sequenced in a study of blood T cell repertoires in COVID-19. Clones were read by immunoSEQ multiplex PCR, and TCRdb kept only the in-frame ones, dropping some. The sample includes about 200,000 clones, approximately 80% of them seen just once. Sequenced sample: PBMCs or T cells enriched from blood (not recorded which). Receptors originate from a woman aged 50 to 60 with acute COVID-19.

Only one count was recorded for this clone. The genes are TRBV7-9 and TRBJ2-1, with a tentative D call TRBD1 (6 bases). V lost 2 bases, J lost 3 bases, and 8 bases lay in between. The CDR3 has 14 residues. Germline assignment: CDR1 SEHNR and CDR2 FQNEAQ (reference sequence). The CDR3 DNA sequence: TGTGCCAGCAGCTTATCAGGGGTCTACAATGAGCAGTTCTTC. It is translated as CASSLSGVYNEQFF.

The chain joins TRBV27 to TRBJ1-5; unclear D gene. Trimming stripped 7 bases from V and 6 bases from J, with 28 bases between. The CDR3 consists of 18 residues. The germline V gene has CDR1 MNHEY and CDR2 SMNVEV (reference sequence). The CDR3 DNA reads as TGTGCCAGCATGTTATCTACAAAGGGAGGCGGGGTTGGTCAGCCCCAGCATTTT. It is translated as CASMLSTKGGGVGQPQHF.

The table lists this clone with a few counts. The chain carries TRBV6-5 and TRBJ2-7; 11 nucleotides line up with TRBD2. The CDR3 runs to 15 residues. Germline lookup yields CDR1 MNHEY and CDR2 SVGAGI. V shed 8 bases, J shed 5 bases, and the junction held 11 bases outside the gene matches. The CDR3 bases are TGTGCCAGCCGCCCAACTAGCGGGAGTATCCACGAGCAGTACTTC. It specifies CASRPTSGSIHEQYF.

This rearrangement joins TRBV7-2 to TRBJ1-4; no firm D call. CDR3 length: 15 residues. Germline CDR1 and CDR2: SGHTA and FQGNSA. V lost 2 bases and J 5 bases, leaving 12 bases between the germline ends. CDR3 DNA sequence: TGTGCCAGCAGCTTAACCGGGTCCCTAAATGAAAAACTGTTTTTT. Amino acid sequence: CASSLTGSLNEKLFF.

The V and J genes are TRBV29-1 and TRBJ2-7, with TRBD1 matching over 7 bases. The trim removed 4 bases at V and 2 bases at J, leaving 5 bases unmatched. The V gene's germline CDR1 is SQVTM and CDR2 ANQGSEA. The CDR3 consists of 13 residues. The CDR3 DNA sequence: TGCAGCGTTGGCGGACAGGCAACCTACGAGCAGTACTTC. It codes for CSVGGQATYEQYF.

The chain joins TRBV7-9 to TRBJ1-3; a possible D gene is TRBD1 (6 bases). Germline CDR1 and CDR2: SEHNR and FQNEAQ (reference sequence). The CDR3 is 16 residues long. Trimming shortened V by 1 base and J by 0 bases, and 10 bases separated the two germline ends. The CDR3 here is CASSLGTGSSGNTIYF. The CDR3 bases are TGTGCCAGCAGCTTAGGTACAGGGAGCTCTGGAAACACCATATATTTT.